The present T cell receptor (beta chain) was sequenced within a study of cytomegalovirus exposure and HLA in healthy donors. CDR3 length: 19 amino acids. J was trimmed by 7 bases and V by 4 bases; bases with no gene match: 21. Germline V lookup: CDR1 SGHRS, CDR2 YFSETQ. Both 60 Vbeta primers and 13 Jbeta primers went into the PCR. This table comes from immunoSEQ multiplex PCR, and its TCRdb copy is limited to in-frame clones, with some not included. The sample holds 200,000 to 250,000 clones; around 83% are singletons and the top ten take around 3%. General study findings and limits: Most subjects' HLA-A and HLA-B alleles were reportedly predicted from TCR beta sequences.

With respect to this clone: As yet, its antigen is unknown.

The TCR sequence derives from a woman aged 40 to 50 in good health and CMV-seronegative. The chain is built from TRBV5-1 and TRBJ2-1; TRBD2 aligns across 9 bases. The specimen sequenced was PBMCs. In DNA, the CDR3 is TGCGCCAGCAGCCGGATGGGAGGGACTAGCCGTCCCGGGGCGAATGAGCAGTTCTTC. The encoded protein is CASSRMGGTSRPGANEQFF.